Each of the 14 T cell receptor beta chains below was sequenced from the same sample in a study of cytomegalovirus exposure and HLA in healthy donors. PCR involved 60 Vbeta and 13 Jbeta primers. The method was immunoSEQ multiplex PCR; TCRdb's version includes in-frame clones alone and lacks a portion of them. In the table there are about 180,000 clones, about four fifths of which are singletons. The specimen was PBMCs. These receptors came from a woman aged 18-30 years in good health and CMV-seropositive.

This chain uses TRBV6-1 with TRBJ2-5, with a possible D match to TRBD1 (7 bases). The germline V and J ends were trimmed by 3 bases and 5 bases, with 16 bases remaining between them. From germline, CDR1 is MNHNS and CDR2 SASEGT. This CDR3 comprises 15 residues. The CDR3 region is CASSEQTGRYETQYF. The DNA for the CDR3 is TGTGCCAGCAGTGAGCAGACAGGGAGGTACGAGACCCAGTACTTC.

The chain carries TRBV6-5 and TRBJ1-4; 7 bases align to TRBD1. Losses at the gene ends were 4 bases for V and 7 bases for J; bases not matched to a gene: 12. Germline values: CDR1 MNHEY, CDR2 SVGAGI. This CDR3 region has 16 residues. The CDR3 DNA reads TGTGCCAGCAGTTGGACAGGTGGGGCCGTCCCTGAAAAACTGTTTTTT. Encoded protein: CASSWTGGAVPEKLFF.

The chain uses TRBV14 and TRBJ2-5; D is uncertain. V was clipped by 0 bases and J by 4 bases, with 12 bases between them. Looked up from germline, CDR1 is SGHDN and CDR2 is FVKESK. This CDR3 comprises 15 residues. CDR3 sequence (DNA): TGTGCCAGCAGCCAAGACGAGCATACTCTAGAGACCCAGTACTTC. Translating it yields CASSQDEHTLETQYF.

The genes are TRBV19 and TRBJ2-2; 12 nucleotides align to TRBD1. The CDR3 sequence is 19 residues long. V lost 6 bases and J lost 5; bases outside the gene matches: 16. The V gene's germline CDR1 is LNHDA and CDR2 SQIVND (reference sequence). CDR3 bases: TGTGCCAGTAGGAGTGTACCGGGACAGGGGGCGCTGGGGACCGGGGAGCTGTTTTTT. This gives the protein CASRSVPGQGALGTGELFF.

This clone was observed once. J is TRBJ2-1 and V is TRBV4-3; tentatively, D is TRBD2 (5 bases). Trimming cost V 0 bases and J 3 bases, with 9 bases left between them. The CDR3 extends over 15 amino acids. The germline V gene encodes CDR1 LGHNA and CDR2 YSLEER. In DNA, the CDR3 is TGCGCCAGCAGCCAAGATCGAGACTACTACAATGAGCAGTTCTTC. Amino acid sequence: CASSQDRDYYNEQFF.

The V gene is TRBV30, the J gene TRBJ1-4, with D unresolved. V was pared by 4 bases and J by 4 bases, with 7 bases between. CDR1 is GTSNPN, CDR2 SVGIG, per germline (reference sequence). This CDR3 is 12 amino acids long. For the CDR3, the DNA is TGTGCCTGGAACAGAGATAATGAAAAACTGTTTTTT. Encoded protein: CAWNRDNEKLFF.

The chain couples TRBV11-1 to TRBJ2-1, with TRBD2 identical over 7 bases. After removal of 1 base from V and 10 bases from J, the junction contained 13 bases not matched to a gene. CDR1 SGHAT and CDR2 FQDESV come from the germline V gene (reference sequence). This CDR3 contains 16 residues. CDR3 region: CASSLERNPAGPEQFF. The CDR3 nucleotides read TGTGCCAGCAGCTTAGAACGTAATCCAGCGGGGCCAGAGCAGTTCTTC.

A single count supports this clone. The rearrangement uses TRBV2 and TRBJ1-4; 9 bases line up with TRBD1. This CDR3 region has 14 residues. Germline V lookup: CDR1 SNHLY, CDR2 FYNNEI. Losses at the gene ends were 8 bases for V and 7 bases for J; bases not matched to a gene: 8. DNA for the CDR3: TGTGCCAGCCTTCCGGACAGGGGTACTGAAAAACTGTTTTTT. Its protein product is CASLPDRGTEKLFF.

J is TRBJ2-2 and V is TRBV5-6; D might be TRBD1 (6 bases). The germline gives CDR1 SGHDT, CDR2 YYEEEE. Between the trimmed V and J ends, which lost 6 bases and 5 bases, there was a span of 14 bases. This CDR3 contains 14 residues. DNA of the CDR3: TGTGCCAGCAAGAGGAACAGGGAAACCGGGGAGCTGTTTTTT. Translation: CASKRNRETGELFF.

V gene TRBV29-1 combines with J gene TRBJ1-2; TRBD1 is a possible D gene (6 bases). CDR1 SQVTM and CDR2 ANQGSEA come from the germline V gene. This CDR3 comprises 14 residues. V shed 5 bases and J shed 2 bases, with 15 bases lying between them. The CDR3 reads CSVQGRGMNYGYTF. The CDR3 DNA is TGCAGCGTTCAAGGCAGGGGAATGAACTATGGCTACACCTTC.

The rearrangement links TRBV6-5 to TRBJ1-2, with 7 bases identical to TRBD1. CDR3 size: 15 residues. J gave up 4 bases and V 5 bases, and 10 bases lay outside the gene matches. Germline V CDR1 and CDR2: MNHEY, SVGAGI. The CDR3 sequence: CASSIGQAVSYGYTF. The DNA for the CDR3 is TGTGCCAGCAGTATAGGACAGGCGGTCAGCTATGGCTACACCTTC.

The CDR3 DNA follows: TGTGCCAGCAGTCGGGAGGGTGAGCAGTTCTTC. This gives the protein CASSREGEQFF. The chain has TRBV6-1 and TRBJ2-1; 8 bases are a match to TRBD2. Germline CDR1 is MNHNS and CDR2 is SASEGT. The trim removed 5 bases at V and 9 bases at J, leaving 0 bases unmatched. The CDR3 length is 11 residues.

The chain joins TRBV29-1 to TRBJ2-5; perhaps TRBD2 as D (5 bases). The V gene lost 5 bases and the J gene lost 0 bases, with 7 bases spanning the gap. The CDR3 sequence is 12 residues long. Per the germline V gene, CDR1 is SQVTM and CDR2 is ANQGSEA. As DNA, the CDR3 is TGCAGCGTTTTCGGGAACCAAGAGACCCAGTACTTC. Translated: CSVFGNQETQYF.

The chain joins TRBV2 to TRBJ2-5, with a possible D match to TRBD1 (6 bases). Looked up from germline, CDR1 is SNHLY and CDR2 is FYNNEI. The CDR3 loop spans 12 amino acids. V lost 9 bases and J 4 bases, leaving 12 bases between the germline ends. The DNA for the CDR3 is TGTGCCAGGGACAGCTTGGGAGAGACCCAGTACTTC. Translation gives CARDSLGETQYF.